This T cell receptor beta chain was captured by sequencing in a study of Ad26.COV2.S vaccination and SARS-CoV-2 variants. The CDR3 sequence is 15 residues long. V dropped 2 bases and J dropped 6 bases, with 14 bases sitting between them. Germline CDR1 MNHEY, CDR2 SMNVEV (reference sequence). Findings and limits, study-wide: Total responses of T cells may have been underestimated by the analyses of TCR breadth and depth. While placebo recipients had lower spike-specific TCR breadth, vaccine recipients had more. For non-spike TCRs, breadth in vaccine recipients resembled that in placebo recipients.

TCRdb's copy holds only in-frame clones and misses some; the assay was immunoSEQ multiplex PCR. The sample yields over 400,000 clones, 80% to 95% seen once. As to this clone: Antigen unknown.

Treatment specified: roughly 18 received Ad26.COV2.S at low or high dose, single or two shots; several received placebo; per-sample allocation not given. Samples analyzed were those drawn on day 63 after the first vaccine or placebo injection. Built on an Ad26 vector, the vaccine expressed Wuhan-strain SARS-CoV-2 spike. The genes are TRBV27 and TRBJ1-5; perhaps TRBD1 as D (5 bases). The specimen comprised peripheral blood, sampled in a trial of Ad26.COV2.S vaccine versus placebo. This clonotype was sampled from a person between 18 and 59 years old who received the Ad26.COV2.S COVID-19 vaccine or a placebo. CDR3 residues: CASSLGAGMGQPQHF. The CDR3 DNA sequence: TGTGCCAGCAGTTTAGGGGCAGGGATGGGTCAGCCCCAGCATTTT.